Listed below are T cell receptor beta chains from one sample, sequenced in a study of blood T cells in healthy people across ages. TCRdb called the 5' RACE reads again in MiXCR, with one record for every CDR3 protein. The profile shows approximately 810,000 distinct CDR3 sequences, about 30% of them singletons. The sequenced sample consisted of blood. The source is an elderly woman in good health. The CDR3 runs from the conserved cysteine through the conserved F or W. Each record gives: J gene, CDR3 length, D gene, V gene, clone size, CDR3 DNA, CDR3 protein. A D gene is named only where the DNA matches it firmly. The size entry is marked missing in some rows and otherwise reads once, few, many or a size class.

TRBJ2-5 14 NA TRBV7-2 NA TGTGCCAGCAGCCCCGAGGGCCGAGGAGAGACCCAGTACTTC CASSPEGRGETQYF
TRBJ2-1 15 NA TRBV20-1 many TGCAGTGCTAGAACACCCGGGACCCCCTACAATGAGCAGTTCTTC CSARTPGTPYNEQFF
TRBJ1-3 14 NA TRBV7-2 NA TGTGCCAGCAGCGTAGACACATCTGGAAACACCATATATTTT CASSVDTSGNTIYF
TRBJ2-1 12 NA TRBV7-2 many TGTGCCAGCAGCTTAGCCGTCTGGGAGCAGTTCTTC CASSLAVWEQFF
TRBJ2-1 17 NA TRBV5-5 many TGTGCCAGCAGCTTGGTAATCCCAACCTACTCCTACAATGAGCAGTTCTTC CASSLVIPTYSYNEQFF
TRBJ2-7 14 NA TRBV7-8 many TGTGCCAGCAGCCCTCCCCGGGTAATCTCCGAGCAGTACTTC CASSPPRVISEQYF
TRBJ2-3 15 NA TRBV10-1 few TGCGCCAGCAGTGAGTCGGGGGGGCCCGAGGATACGCAGTATTTT CASSESGGPEDTQYF
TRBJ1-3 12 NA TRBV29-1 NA TGCAGCGTTGAGAATCCCCGGGACACCATATATTTT CSVENPRDTIYF
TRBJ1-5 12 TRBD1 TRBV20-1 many TGCAGTGCTGGACAGGGTGGACAGCCCCAGCATTTT CSAGQGGQPQHF
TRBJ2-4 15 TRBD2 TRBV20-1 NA TGCAGTGCTAGAGACCTAGCGGGAGCCAAAAACATTCAGTACTTC CSARDLAGAKNIQYF
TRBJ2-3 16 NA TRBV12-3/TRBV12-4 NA TGTGCCAGCAGTCCCGCCGGAGGGGTGACCGCAGATACGCAGTATTTT CASSPAGGVTADTQYF
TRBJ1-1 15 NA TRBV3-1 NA TGTGCCAGCAGCCCCACCAGGGCGGCAAACACTGAAGCTTTCTTT CASSPTRAANTEAFF
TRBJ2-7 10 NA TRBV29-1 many TGCAGCGTCCGGACGGGACAGCAGTACTTC CSVRTGQQYF
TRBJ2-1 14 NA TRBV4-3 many TGCGCCAGCAGCCCAACCGGGACCGCCGGTGAGCAGTTCTTC CASSPTGTAGEQFF
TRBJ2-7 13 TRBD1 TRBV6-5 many TGTGCCAGCAGTTACTCGGACAGGGCCGAGCAGTACTTC CASSYSDRAEQYF
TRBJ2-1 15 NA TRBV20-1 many TGCAGTGCTAGAGATATGCGGCCTGGGTACAATGAGCAGTTCTTC CSARDMRPGYNEQFF
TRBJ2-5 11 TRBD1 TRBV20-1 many TGCAGTGCTCACAGGGGAGAGACCCAGTACTTC CSAHRGETQYF
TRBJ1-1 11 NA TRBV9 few TGTGCCAGCGAAAGGGGCACTGAAGCTTTCTTT CASERGTEAFF
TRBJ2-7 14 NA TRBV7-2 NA TGTGCCAGCAGCTCGGGACTTAACTCCTACGAGCAGTACTTC CASSSGLNSYEQYF
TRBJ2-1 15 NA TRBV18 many TGTGCCAGCTCACCACGGGTAGCAGGAAACAATGAGCAGTTCTTC CASSPRVAGNNEQFF
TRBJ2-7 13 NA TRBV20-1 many TGCAGTGCCTCCGGGACTCCAACCTACGAGCAGTACTTC CSASGTPTYEQYF
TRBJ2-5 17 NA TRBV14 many TGTGCCAGCAGCCAAGACCCGCAGGGCCCATACCAAGAGACCCAGTACTTC CASSQDPQGPYQETQYF
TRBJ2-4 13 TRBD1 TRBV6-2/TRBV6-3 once TGTGCCAGCAGACGACAGGGAAAGGCCATTCAGTACTTC CASRRQGKAIQYF
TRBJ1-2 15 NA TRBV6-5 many TGTGCCAGCAGTTTGCGGACTGGGGCTAACTATGGCTACACCTTC CASSLRTGANYGYTF
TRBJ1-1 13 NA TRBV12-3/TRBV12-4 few TGTGCCAGCAGTTTGGTGACGAGCACTGAAGCTTTCTTT CASSLVTSTEAFF
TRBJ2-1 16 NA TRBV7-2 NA TGTGCCAGTAGCTTAGGGGGTGGGGGGGGCCGACAGACCCAGTTCTTC CASSLGGGGGRQTQFF
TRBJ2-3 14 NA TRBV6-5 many TGTGCCAGCAGTTACATGACAGGCACAGATACGCAGTATTTT CASSYMTGTDTQYF
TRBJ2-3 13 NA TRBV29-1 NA TGCAGCGTTGAAATCCTTAACGCAGATACGCAGTATTTT CSVEILNADTQYF
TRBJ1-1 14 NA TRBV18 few TGTGCCAGCTCACGGCAGGGGCTCGGCACTGAAGCTTTCTTT CASSRQGLGTEAFF
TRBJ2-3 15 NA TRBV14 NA TGTGCCAGCAGCCGCGGGACACCTTACACAGATACGCAGTATTTT CASSRGTPYTDTQYF
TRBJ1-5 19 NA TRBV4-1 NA TGCGCCAGCAGTCGCACCCTCCCAAAAAAGGACGGGGTAGATCAGCCCCAGCATTTT CASSRTLPKKDGVDQPQHF
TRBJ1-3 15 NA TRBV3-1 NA TGTGCCAGCAGCCTCCTCAGGAGCTCTGGAAACACCATATATTTT CASSLLRSSGNTIYF
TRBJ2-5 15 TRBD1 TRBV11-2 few TGTGCCAGCAGCTTAGGTGACAGGGGGGGGGAGACCCAGTACTTC CASSLGDRGGETQYF
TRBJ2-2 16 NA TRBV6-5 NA TGTGCCAGCAGTTACTCCGGCGGAATCAACACCGGGGAGCTGTTTTTT CASSYSGGINTGELFF
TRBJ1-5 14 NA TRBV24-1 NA TGTGCCACCAGTGGCGGGACCCTAAGCCAGCCCCAGCATTTT CATSGGTLSQPQHF
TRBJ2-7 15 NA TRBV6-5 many TGTGCCAGCAGCTTCAGCCCGGTGAAACCGTACGAGCAGTACTTC CASSFSPVKPYEQYF
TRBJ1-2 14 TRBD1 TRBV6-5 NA TGTGCCAGCTGTAAGGGGGACAGGGGTCATGGCTACACCTTC CASCKGDRGHGYTF
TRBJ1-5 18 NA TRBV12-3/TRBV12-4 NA TGTGCCAGCAGTTTAGGGTTCTTGGGCAGGGTGGACAATCAGCCCCAGCATTTT CASSLGFLGRVDNQPQHF
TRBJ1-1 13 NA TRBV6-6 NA TGTGCCAGCAGCCCCGGACAGCTAACTGAAGCTTTCTTT CASSPGQLTEAFF
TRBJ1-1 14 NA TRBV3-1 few TGTGCCAGCAGCCAAGCTCAGGTGGGGTTTGAAGCTTTCTTT CASSQAQVGFEAFF
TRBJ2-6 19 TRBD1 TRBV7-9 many TGTGCCAGCAGCTCCTTTCCGGGACAGGGGGCATCTGGGGCCAACGTCCTGACTTTC CASSSFPGQGASGANVLTF
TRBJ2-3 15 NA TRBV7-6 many TGTGCCAGCAGCTTAGGGCCCTTCGGCCCGGTTGCGCAGTATTTT CASSLGPFGPVAQYF
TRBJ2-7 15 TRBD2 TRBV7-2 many TGTGCCAGCAGCTTAGGACTAGCGGACTCCTACGAGCAGTACTTC CASSLGLADSYEQYF
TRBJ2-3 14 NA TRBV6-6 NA TGTACCAGCAGTCTTCGAGCAGGGGCAGATACGCAGTATTTT CTSSLRAGADTQYF
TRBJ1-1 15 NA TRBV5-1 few TGCGCCAGCAGCAGAAGTGACAGCCCTAACACTGAAGCTTTCTTT CASSRSDSPNTEAFF
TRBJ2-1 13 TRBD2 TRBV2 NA TGTGCCAGCAGTAGGGAGGGGCCCAATGAGCAGTTCTTC CASSREGPNEQFF
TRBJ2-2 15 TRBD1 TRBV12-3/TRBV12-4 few TGTGCCAGCAGTCCCAGGGGGTTAGACACCGGGGAGCTGTTTTTT CASSPRGLDTGELFF
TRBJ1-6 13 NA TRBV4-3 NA TGCGCCAGCAGCCAAGCAGGGACCCCAGGCCTCCACTTT CASSQAGTPGLHF
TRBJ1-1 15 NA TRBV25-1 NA TGTGCCAGTAGTGAAGTGGCCAGTTCTTACACTGAAGCTTTCTTT CASSEVASSYTEAFF
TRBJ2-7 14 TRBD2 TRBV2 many TGTGCCAGCAGCACCCAGCGGGGGTTCTCCGAGCAGTACTTC CASSTQRGFSEQYF
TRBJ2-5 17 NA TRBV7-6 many TGTGCCAGCAGCTTAAACCCCTATCGATCCGGGGGTCAGACCCAGTACTTC CASSLNPYRSGGQTQYF
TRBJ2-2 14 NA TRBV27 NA TGTGCCAGCAGTTATCCTTCGAACACCGGGGAGCTGTTTTTT CASSYPSNTGELFF
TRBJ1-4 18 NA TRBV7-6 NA TGTGCCAGCAGCATCTCACCCACGGGCACAGCCCTAAATGAAAAACTGTTTTTT CASSISPTGTALNEKLFF
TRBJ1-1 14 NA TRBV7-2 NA TGTGCCAGCAGCTTTGAGTTCTCCGTCACTGAAGCTTTCTTT CASSFEFSVTEAFF
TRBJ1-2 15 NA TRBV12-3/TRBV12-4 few TGTGCCAGCAGTTCCCTTATGCGCCCAGGTTTTGGCTACACCTTC CASSSLMRPGFGYTF
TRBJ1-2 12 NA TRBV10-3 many TGTGCCATCAGCCCCCTTCCTGATGGCTACACCTTC CAISPLPDGYTF
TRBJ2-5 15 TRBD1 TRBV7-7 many TGTGCTAGCAGCTTGGGACAGGGACGATCGGAGACCCAGTACTTC CASSLGQGRSETQYF
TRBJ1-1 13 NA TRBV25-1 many TGTGCCAGCAGTGACAGGGAGAACACTGAAGCTTTCTTT CASSDRENTEAFF